The 23 T cell receptor beta chains given below trace back to one sample, sequenced in a study of blood T cell repertoires in COVID-19. Sequencing was performed with immunoSEQ multiplex PCR; in TCRdb, only in-frame clones are kept and a portion is missing. The table includes 270,000 or so clones, 80% to 95% detected once. Material for sequencing was PBMCs or T cells enriched from blood (not recorded which). These receptors originate from a middle-aged man who had been exposed to COVID-19.

CDR3 sequence: CASSPSGGPLYGYTF. The CDR3 DNA sequence: TGTGCCAGCAGCCCAAGCGGCGGGCCGCTCTATGGCTACACCTTC. The chain links TRBV7-9 to TRBJ1-2; D not certain. Germline V gene sequence: CDR1 SEHNR, CDR2 FQNEAQ (reference sequence). Trimming removed 5 bases from V and 4 bases from J, with 17 bases in between. The CDR3 loop spans 15 amino acids.

This clone was seen a single time. The J gene is TRBJ2-1, the V gene TRBV12-3 or TRBV12-4; D perhaps matches TRBD1 (6 bases). The CDR3 contains 13 residues. Trimming cost V 2 bases and J 5 bases, with 7 bases left between them. CDR3 protein: CASSLHRDNEQFF. Here the CDR3 DNA reads TGTGCCAGCAGTTTACACAGGGACAATGAGCAGTTCTTC.

This chain connects TRBV14 to TRBJ1-2, with D unclear. The CDR3 consists of 15 residues. Looked up from germline, CDR1 is SGHDN and CDR2 is FVKESK. The ends were cut back, 1 base at V and 9 bases at J, with 18 bases in the middle. Written as DNA, the CDR3 is TGTGCCAGCAGCCAAGTTCTGGTATCAGATTTGAGCTACACCTTC. This sequence encodes CASSQVLVSDLSYTF.

The rearrangement joins TRBV7-2 to TRBJ2-1; a possible D gene is TRBD1 (6 bases). The V gene's germline CDR1 is SGHTA and CDR2 FQGNSA. Deletions cut 5 bases from V and 6 bases from J, with 14 bases between. This CDR3 comprises 14 residues. Here the CDR3 reads CASSPRDKSNEQFF. The CDR3 region has the DNA TGTGCCAGCAGCCCCCGGGACAAGTCCAATGAGCAGTTCTTC.

The chain couples TRBV5-1 to TRBJ1-2; perhaps TRBD1 as D (5 bases). The V gene's germline CDR1 is SGHRS and CDR2 YFSETQ. There are 15 residues in the CDR3. The V end lost 4 bases, the J end lost 4 bases, and 17 bases lay between the germline ends. CDR3 DNA: TGCGCCAGCAGCCTAGGACACGCCGTGGGCTATGGCTACACCTTC. Amino acid sequence: CASSLGHAVGYGYTF.

This chain joins TRBV28 and TRBJ1-1; a weak D match, TRBD1 (6 bases). Germline loops: CDR1 MDHEN, CDR2 SYDVKM. V lost 1 base and J 5 bases, leaving 14 bases between the germline ends. The CDR3 contains 15 residues. The CDR3, as DNA: TGTGCCAGCAGTTTATCGGGGGGCGGAGAGACTGAAGCTTTCTTT. Translating gives CASSLSGGGETEAFF.

This clone was observed a single time. V is TRBV15 and J is TRBJ2-2; a possible D gene is TRBD2 (5 bases). V was trimmed by 1 base and J by 1 base, leaving 10 bases between them. This CDR3 is built from 16 residues. Germline values: CDR1 LNHNV, CDR2 YYDKDF (reference sequence). In nucleotides, the CDR3 is TGTGCCACCAGCAGAGGAGGGAAACTGAACACCGGGGAGCTGTTTTTT. It encodes CATSRGGKLNTGELFF.

The chain has TRBV28 and TRBJ2-3; TRBD2 might be the D (6 bases). Germline V gene sequence: CDR1 MDHEN, CDR2 SYDVKM. Trimming pared 6 bases from V and 6 bases from J, leaving 19 bases between. The CDR3 loop spans 15 amino acids. The CDR3 protein is CASRTRREGVDTQYF. The CDR3 coding sequence is TGTGCCAGCAGAACCCGGCGGGAAGGTGTGGATACGCAGTATTTT.

The chain is built from TRBV5-1 and TRBJ2-1; TRBD2 might be the D (6 bases). The V and J ends lost 1 base and 1 base respectively, with 15 bases between them. CDR1 is SGHRS and CDR2 is YFSETQ in the germline V gene. The CDR3 consists of 17 residues. The CDR3: CASSLRASATSYNEQFF. As DNA, the CDR3 is TGCGCCAGCAGCTTGAGGGCTAGCGCAACATCCTACAATGAGCAGTTCTTC.

The chain is built from TRBV9 and TRBJ1-3; a weak D match, TRBD1 (5 bases). CDR1 SGDLS and CDR2 YYNGEE come from the germline V gene. Trimming took off 0 bases at V and 7 bases at J, with 5 bases between the two ends. The CDR3 consists of 12 residues. Here the CDR3 reads CASSVGGNTIYF. The CDR3 DNA sequence: TGTGCCAGCAGCGTAGGGGGCAACACCATATATTTT.

The CDR3 sequence is CSVEDLDRGGYGYTF. The CDR3, as DNA: TGCAGCGTTGAAGATCTCGACAGGGGAGGTTATGGCTACACCTTC. J is TRBJ1-2 and V is TRBV29-1; 8 nucleotides agree with TRBD1. V lost 0 bases to trimming and J lost 5 bases; unmatched junction nucleotides: 8. Germline CDR1 SQVTM, CDR2 ANQGSEA. The CDR3 spans 15 residues.

The chain combines TRBV2 with TRBJ2-5; 7 bases match TRBD1. CDR3 length: 16 residues. V lost 3 bases to trimming and J lost 4 bases; unmatched junction nucleotides: 11. Germline V CDR1 and CDR2: SNHLY, FYNNEI. The CDR3: CASSDEGALFLETQYF. The CDR3 DNA follows: TGTGCCAGCAGTGATGAGGGGGCGCTTTTTTTAGAGACCCAGTACTTC.

The CDR3 is CASSVGVLGSGELFF. As DNA, the CDR3 is TGTGCCAGCAGCGTAGGGGTTCTGGGGAGCGGGGAGCTGTTTTTT. This chain uses TRBV9 with TRBJ2-2, with TRBD2 as a possible D gene (5 bases). Per germline, CDR1 SGDLS and CDR2 YYNGEE. This CDR3 region has 15 residues. Trimming shortened V by 0 bases and J by 7 bases, and 13 bases separated the two germline ends.

This chain uses TRBV21-1 with TRBJ1-5; TRBD1, the table's D call, lacks a check against the DNA. TRBV21-1 is noted as a pseudogene. CDR3 size: 17 residues. The CDR3: CASTTGTAPRGNQPQHF. The CDR3 nucleotides are TGTGCCAGCACCACTGGGACAGCCCCAAGGGGCAATCAGCCCCAGCATTTT.

The rearrangement joins TRBV7-2 to TRBJ1-1, with 7 nucleotides matching TRBD1. V dropped 4 bases and J dropped 6; count of bases not matched to a gene: 2. The CDR3 covers 12 residues. From germline, CDR1 is SGHTA and CDR2 FQGNSA. The CDR3 protein is CASSSGGPEAFF. The CDR3, as DNA: TGTGCCAGCAGCTCAGGGGGGCCTGAAGCTTTCTTT.

Here the CDR3 reads CAISVDGVRDGYTF. The CDR3 region has the DNA TGTGCCATCAGTGTGGACGGGGTAAGGGATGGCTACACCTTC. The chain recombines TRBV10-3 with TRBJ1-2, with unresolved D. Per the germline V gene, CDR1 is ENHRY and CDR2 is SYGVKD. Trimming removed 4 bases from V and 6 bases from J, with 15 bases in between. This CDR3 has 14 residues.

This chain connects TRBV25-1 to TRBJ2-3, with 9 bases fitting TRBD1. CDR1 and CDR2 from the germline V gene are MGHDK and SYGVNS. Germline trimming cut 7 bases from V and 3 bases from J; bases unmatched to any gene: 8. This CDR3 has 15 residues. CDR3 sequence reads: CASTLRTGATDTQYF. In nucleotides, the CDR3 is TGTGCCAGCACCCTAAGGACAGGGGCAACAGATACGCAGTATTTT.

The V call is TRBV29-1, the J call TRBJ1-2; D is uncertain. V dropped 1 base and J dropped 6 bases, with 15 bases sitting between them. Germline CDR1 SQVTM, CDR2 ANQGSEA. The CDR3 runs 14 residues. CDR3 nucleotide sequence: TGCAGCGTTGAAGCTCGCGGGAGCTTTAATGGCTACACCTTC. It codes for CSVEARGSFNGYTF.

The chain recombines TRBV5-4 with TRBJ2-7; D perhaps matches TRBD2 (5 bases). V dropped 2 bases and J dropped 7 bases, with 7 bases sitting between them. The CDR3 loop spans 11 amino acids. Germline lookup yields CDR1 SGHNT and CDR2 YYREEE (reference sequence). The CDR3 reads CASSLGLEQYF. The CDR3 DNA sequence: TGTGCCAGCAGCTTAGGACTTGAGCAGTACTTC.

This rearrangement joins TRBV12-3 or TRBV12-4 to TRBJ1-3; TRBD1 matches at 9 bases. The CDR3 covers 13 residues. The V segment lost 8 bases and the J segment 7 bases; nucleotides outside the gene matches: 6. This chain's CDR3 is CASLTGGGNTIYF. The CDR3 nucleotides are TGTGCCAGCCTGACAGGGGGTGGGAACACCATATATTTT.

This clone is a singleton in its sample. V is TRBV19 and J is TRBJ1-2; D gene ambiguous. Germline V gene lookup returns CDR1 LNHDA and CDR2 SQIVND (reference sequence). Trimming removed 3 bases from V and 0 bases from J, with 14 bases in between. The CDR3 covers 16 residues. CDR3 protein: CASSISAGKANYGYTF. In DNA, the CDR3 is TGTGCCAGTAGTATTTCTGCGGGAAAAGCTAACTATGGCTACACCTTC.

The V gene is TRBV12-2, the J gene TRBJ1-1; TRBD1, the D gene given by the table, was not confirmed from the DNA. TRBV12-2 is noted as a pseudogene. This CDR3 is 14 amino acids long. CDR3 sequence reads: CASRHNRVDTEAFF. CDR3 nucleotides: TGTGCAAGTCGCCATAACAGGGTGGACACTGAAGCTTTCTTT.

This clone showed up just once. CDR3 residues: CASSPSRTGPYGYTF. CDR3 sequence (DNA): TGTGCCAGCAGCCCGTCCCGAACTGGGCCCTATGGCTACACCTTC. The chain has TRBV3-1 (or the pseudogene TRBV3-2) and TRBJ1-2; D not resolved. The germline V and J ends were trimmed by 4 bases and 4 bases, with 16 bases remaining between them. The CDR3 is made up of 15 amino acids. The V gene's germline CDR1 is LGHDT and CDR2 YNNKEL (reference sequence).